This T cell receptor (beta chain) was observed in a study of neurological immune-mediated disorders. The study built unsorted libraries from 2 million PBMCs kept at -80 C. cDNA synthesis was performed by 5'RACE with 10-nucleotide random UMIs. TCRdb ran MiXCR on the 5' RACE reads and lists one entry per CDR3 protein. This table holds some 15,000 distinct CDR3 sequences, 20% to 25% found once. The germline V gene encodes CDR1 SGHTA and CDR2 FQGNSA. The CDR3 extends over 14 amino acids. V was clipped by 4 bases and J by 7 bases; unmatched bases: 7. Sequencing used PBMCs. The chain couples TRBV7-2 to TRBJ2-5, with 9 positions matching TRBD1. This sequence was found in a man aged 45-65 years in good health. CDR3 region: CASSSDRGRGTQYF. Written as DNA, the CDR3 is TGTGCCAGCAGCTCGGACAGGGGACGTGGGACCCAGTACTTC.